This T cell receptor beta chain was captured by sequencing in a study of cytomegalovirus exposure and HLA in healthy donors. Whole-study findings and limits: When a later analysis compared HLA-associated TCR beta chains with equally common others, the HLA-associated chains turned out to be more clonally expanded and to have lower generation probabilities.

Regarding this clone: The antigen is not known.

The CDR3 totals 15 residues. J gave up 7 bases and V 0 bases, and 6 bases lay outside the gene matches. From germline, CDR1 is SGDLS and CDR2 YYNGEE. Primers included in the PCR were 60 Vbeta and 13 Jbeta primers. Assay: immunoSEQ multiplex PCR; the TCRdb copy retains only in-frame clones and omits some. In the table there are a few hundred thousand clones, around three quarters of which are singletons. Source material: PBMCs. The source of this sequence is a man in his forties or fifties in good health and CMV-seronegative. This chain joins TRBV9 and TRBJ2-2; 7 nucleotides line up with TRBD2. This chain's CDR3 is CASSVVGGEGGELFF. In DNA form, the CDR3 reads TGTGCCAGCAGCGTAGTTGGAGGGGAGGGCGGGGAGCTGTTTTTT.